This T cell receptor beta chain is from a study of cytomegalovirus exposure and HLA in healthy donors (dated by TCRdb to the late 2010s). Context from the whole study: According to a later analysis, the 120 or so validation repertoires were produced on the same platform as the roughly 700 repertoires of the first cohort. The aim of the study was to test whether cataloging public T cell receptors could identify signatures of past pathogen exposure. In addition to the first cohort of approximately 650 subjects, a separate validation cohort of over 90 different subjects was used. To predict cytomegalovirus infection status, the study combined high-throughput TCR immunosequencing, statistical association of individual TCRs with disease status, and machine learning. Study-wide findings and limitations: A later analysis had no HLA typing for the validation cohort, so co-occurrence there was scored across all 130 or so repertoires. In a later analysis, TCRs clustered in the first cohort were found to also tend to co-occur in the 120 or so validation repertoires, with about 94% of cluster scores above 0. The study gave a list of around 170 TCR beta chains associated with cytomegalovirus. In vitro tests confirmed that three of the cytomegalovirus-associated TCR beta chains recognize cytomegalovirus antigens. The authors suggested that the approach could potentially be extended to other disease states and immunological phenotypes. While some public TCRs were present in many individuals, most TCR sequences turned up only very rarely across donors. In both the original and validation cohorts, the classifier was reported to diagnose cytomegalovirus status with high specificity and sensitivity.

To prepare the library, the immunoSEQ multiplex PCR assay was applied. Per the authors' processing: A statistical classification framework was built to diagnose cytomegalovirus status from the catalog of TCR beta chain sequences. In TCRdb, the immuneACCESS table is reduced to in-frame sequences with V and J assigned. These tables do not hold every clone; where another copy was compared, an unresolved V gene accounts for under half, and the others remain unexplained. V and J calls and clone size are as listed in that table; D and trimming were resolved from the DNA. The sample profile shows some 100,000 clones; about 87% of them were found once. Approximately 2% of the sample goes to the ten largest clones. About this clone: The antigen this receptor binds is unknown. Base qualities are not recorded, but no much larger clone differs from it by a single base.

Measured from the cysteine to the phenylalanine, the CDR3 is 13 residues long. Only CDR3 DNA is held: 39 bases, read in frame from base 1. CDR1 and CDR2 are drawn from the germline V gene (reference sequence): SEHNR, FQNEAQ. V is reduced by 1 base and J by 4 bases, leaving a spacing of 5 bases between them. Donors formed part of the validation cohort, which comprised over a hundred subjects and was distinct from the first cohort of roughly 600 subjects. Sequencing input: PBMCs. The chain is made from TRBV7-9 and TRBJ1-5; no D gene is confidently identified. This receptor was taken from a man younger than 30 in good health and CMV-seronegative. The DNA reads TGTGCCAGCAGCTTAGTTCCAAATCAGCCCCAGCATTTT. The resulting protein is CASSLVPNQPQHF.